This T cell receptor (beta chain) was obtained from a study of shared clonotypes between healthy human individuals (TCRdb year 2020). About the study as a whole: A few men and a couple of women, aged 18 to 49 years, made up the cohort. For each donor, CD4 naive and CD4 memory were each given three plates, CD8 naive was given two plates, and CD8 memory was given one plate. The study deeply sequenced blood TCR repertoires of several healthy adults to estimate repertoire size and the extent of clonotype sharing between individuals. To increase sequencing depth and limit assay-specific biases, TCR repertoire library preparation and sequencing were carried out by different laboratories using diverse techniques. Leukapheresis yielded between about 0.9 and 10 billion PBMCs per donor.

The donors were healthy, HIV-negative adults with no recently reported acute infections or vaccinations. Every donor was a Caucasian adult living in Nashville, Tennessee, USA. Magnetic negative selection was used to enrich CD4+ T cells, after which naive cells were positively selected on CD45RA and the negative fraction became the memory subset. Blood was obtained by leukapheresis, after which PBMCs were separated by Ficoll-Histopaque density gradient centrifugation and cryopreserved in liquid nitrogen vapor phase. Purity and quantity of every magnetically sorted T cell population were checked by analytical flow cytometry. Genomic DNA was isolated from every sorted fraction and measured by UV absorbance on a Nanodrop 2000c. Comment on this clone: It has no known antigen specificity. No base quality information exists; no much larger clone differs at one position.

Using the deep immunoSEQ assay, multiplex PCR amplified TCR CDR3 regions from genomic DNA. Extracted genomic DNA from each cell subset was distributed evenly across all wells of several immunoSEQ 96-well plates, and each plate was treated as a replicate. For sorted subsets, each replicate PCR was loaded with roughly 200 ng genomic DNA, equivalent to roughly 30,000 T cell genomes. The purified libraries were quantified using a Qubit 3.0 fluorometer, sized with a Bioanalyzer 2100, and then quantified again using the KAPA Library Quantification kit. Every immunoSEQ 96-well plate was sequenced on a separate single-read 150-cycle Illumina NextSeq 550 flow cell. The original pipeline was this. Because the immunoSEQ output held only junctional sequences and lacked quality scores, the filtering could not match the filtering applied to full-length reads. To assign V/J genes and CDR3, sequences were annotated against IMGT germline references using PyIR, a Python wrapper for IgBLAST v1.9. Any read was removed if the V/J assignment was weak (E-value above 1e-6), the CDR3 was missing, or the read contained stop codons, out-of-frame junctions, or ambiguous translated residues. V3J clonotypes were defined as sequences sharing the same inferred V gene, J gene, and CDR3 amino acid sequence. To compute the percentage overlap between repertoires, the number of shared unique clonotypes was divided by the size of the smaller repertoire. Three approaches were used to assess repertoire richness: RTK rarefaction, the Chao1 estimator, and Recon v2.1 estimates of unobserved clonotypes. Generation probabilities were computed with OLGA for all TCRbeta clonotypes obtained by the gDNA method from a few donors. What TCRdb holds here is the immuneACCESS table cut down to in-frame rearrangements. Part of the clones is not present; checked against another copy, under half of the missing clones reflect an unresolved V gene, and the others are unexplained. V, J and clone size derive from that table, while D and trimming were established from the DNA sequence. In all, the sample holds 550,000 to 700,000 clones, and 73% of those were seen once. The ten biggest clones cover 1.5% to 2% of the sample.

Taken from the germline V gene, the CDR1 and CDR2 loops are SQVTM and ANQGSEA. The CDR3 runs 13 residues from the cysteine to the phenylalanine. This entry keeps only the CDR3 DNA: 39 bases, framed from base 1. The full study reports these points: Sampling was restricted to blood, and TCR repertoires in tissues likely differ from the TCR repertoires found in blood. Across a few donors, approximately 5% of naive CD4, approximately 3.5% of naive CD8, about 2.3% of memory CD4, and around 0.4% of memory CD8 clonotypes were shared. Incomplete sequencing was indicated by rarefaction of sorted-subset datasets, despite the large sequencing depth. The genetic and exposure-history diversity represented was limited by the small number of donors. Compared with non-shared clonotypes, the clonotypes found in all four sorted-subset donors had higher generation probabilities. Pairwise subsampling led to the expectation that sequencing depth would affect the degree of clonotype sharing among donors. Naive subsets generally had larger estimated clonotype richness than memory subsets.

The sample was memory CD4+ T cells sorted from blood. What the cell subset or site label conveys for this sample: CD45RA-negative fraction. This sequence was found in a woman between 25 and 40 years old in good health. The sequence is built from TRBV29-1 and TRBJ2-5; TRBD1 might be the D gene, on 6 matching bases. The last part of the DNA fits TRBJ2-7 better; the J call may be wrong. The CDR3 sequence is CSVAETGTYEQYF. The nucleotides are TGCAGCGTTGCAGAGACAGGCACCTACGAGCAGTACTTC.